These T cell receptor beta chains were read from a single sample in a study of blood T cell repertoires in COVID-19. Measured with immunoSEQ multiplex PCR; TCRdb has only the in-frame clones, and not every one. The profile shows around 220,000 clones, approximately 80% of them singletons. The sequenced sample consisted of peripheral blood. These receptors came from a woman aged 40 to 50 with active or convalescent COVID-19. The CDR3 runs from the conserved cysteine through the conserved F or W. D genes are given only for firm matches. Clone size appears in some rows only: once, few, many, or a class for an expanded clone.

v_gene: TRBV7-8; abundance: NA; d_gene: TRBD2; j_gene: TRBJ2-1; CDR3aa: CASSLGSSGSYNEQFF; CDR3nt: TGTGCCAGCAGCTTAGGGTCTAGCGGGAGTTACAATGAGCAGTTCTTC
v_gene: TRBV9; abundance: once; d_gene: NA; j_gene: TRBJ2-5; CDR3aa: CASSVAVGGETQYF; CDR3nt: TGTGCCAGCAGCGTAGCCGTGGGGGGAGAGACCCAGTACTTC
v_gene: TRBV15; abundance: NA; d_gene: NA; j_gene: TRBJ1-4; CDR3aa: CATSRDTATNEKLFF; CDR3nt: TGTGCCACCAGCAGAGACACTGCAACTAATGAAAAACTGTTTTTT
v_gene: TRBV30; abundance: NA; d_gene: NA; j_gene: TRBJ1-2; CDR3aa: CAWSPGGGYTF; CDR3nt: TGTGCCTGGAGTCCGGGGGGAGGCTACACCTTC
v_gene: TRBV7-2; abundance: once; d_gene: TRBD2; j_gene: TRBJ2-3; CDR3aa: CASNSQRGGRADTQYF; CDR3nt: TGTGCCAGCAACTCTCAGCGGGGGGGCCGCGCAGATACGCAGTATTTT
v_gene: TRBV20-1; abundance: NA; d_gene: NA; j_gene: TRBJ1-1; CDR3aa: CSARVRPEAFF; CDR3nt: TGCAGTGCTAGAGTCAGGCCTGAAGCTTTCTTT
v_gene: TRBV19; abundance: NA; d_gene: TRBD2; j_gene: TRBJ2-7; CDR3aa: CASSIDSSGGTYEQYF; CDR3nt: TGTGCCAGTAGTATAGATAGCAGCGGGGGGACCTACGAGCAGTACTTC
v_gene: TRBV5-4; abundance: once; d_gene: NA; j_gene: TRBJ2-2; CDR3aa: CASSEDTLGTGELFF; CDR3nt: TGTGCCAGCAGCGAGGACACGTTAGGCACCGGGGAGCTGTTTTTT
v_gene: TRBV28; abundance: NA; d_gene: TRBD1; j_gene: TRBJ1-2; CDR3aa: CASRDRGRRNYGYTF; CDR3nt: TGTGCCAGCAGGGACAGGGGGCGCCGGAACTATGGCTACACCTTC
v_gene: TRBV9; abundance: NA; d_gene: TRBD1; j_gene: TRBJ1-2; CDR3aa: CASSEEDRGRVEGGYTF; CDR3nt: TGTGCCAGCAGCGAGGAGGACAGGGGGCGGGTGGAAGGAGGCTACACCTTC
v_gene: TRBV28; abundance: NA; d_gene: TRBD1; j_gene: TRBJ1-2; CDR3aa: CASSLPGTGGYGYTF; CDR3nt: TGTGCCAGCAGTTTGCCCGGGACAGGGGGTTATGGCTACACCTTC
v_gene: TRBV6-1; abundance: NA; d_gene: NA; j_gene: TRBJ1-5; CDR3aa: CASSEAIRAQPQHF; CDR3nt: TGTGCCAGCAGTGAAGCGATCAGGGCGCAGCCCCAGCATTTT
v_gene: TRBV7-3; abundance: NA; d_gene: TRBD2; j_gene: TRBJ2-1; CDR3aa: CASSLGWGGKLNEQFF; CDR3nt: TGTGCCAGCAGCTTAGGATGGGGAGGGAAATTGAATGAGCAGTTCTTC
v_gene: TRBV10-3; abundance: NA; d_gene: NA; j_gene: TRBJ1-2; CDR3aa: CAISEASLNYGYTF; CDR3nt: TGTGCCATCAGTGAGGCGTCCCTGAACTATGGCTACACCTTC
v_gene: TRBV5-5; abundance: NA; d_gene: NA; j_gene: TRBJ2-5; CDR3aa: CASSLAVTETQYF; CDR3nt: TGTGCCAGCAGCTTGGCGGTAACGGAGACCCAGTACTTC
v_gene: TRBV7-2; abundance: many; d_gene: NA; j_gene: TRBJ1-1; CDR3aa: CASSLDGGPGEAFF; CDR3nt: TGTGCCAGCAGCTTAGACGGGGGGCCGGGTGAAGCTTTCTTT
v_gene: TRBV27; abundance: NA; d_gene: NA; j_gene: TRBJ2-1; CDR3aa: CASSLRQGSYNEQFF; CDR3nt: TGTGCCAGCAGTTTGCGTCAGGGGTCCTACAATGAGCAGTTCTTC
v_gene: TRBV24-1; abundance: NA; d_gene: NA; j_gene: TRBJ1-2; CDR3aa: CATSDQGYGYTF; CDR3nt: TGTGCCACCAGTGATCAGGGCTATGGCTACACCTTC
v_gene: TRBV3-1/TRBV3-2; abundance: NA; d_gene: NA; j_gene: TRBJ1-6; CDR3aa: CASSQSDTNSPLHF; CDR3nt: TGTGCCAGCAGCCAATCCGACACTAATTCACCCCTCCACTTT
v_gene: TRBV19; abundance: once; d_gene: TRBD1; j_gene: TRBJ1-5; CDR3aa: CASMVRGQPQHF; CDR3nt: TGTGCCAGTATGGTCAGGGGGCAGCCCCAGCATTTT
v_gene: TRBV7-2; abundance: NA; d_gene: TRBD2; j_gene: TRBJ2-1; CDR3aa: CASSPVDSGEGEQFF; CDR3nt: TGTGCCAGCAGCCCCGTCGATAGCGGGGAGGGCGAGCAGTTCTTC
v_gene: TRBV6-5; abundance: NA; d_gene: NA; j_gene: TRBJ2-1; CDR3aa: CASSYSRVYNEQFF; CDR3nt: TGTGCCAGCAGTTACTCGAGAGTCTACAATGAGCAGTTCTTC
v_gene: TRBV19; abundance: NA; d_gene: NA; j_gene: TRBJ1-2; CDR3aa: CASSIVVQGNHYGYTF; CDR3nt: TGTGCCAGTAGTATAGTTGTCCAGGGAAATCACTATGGCTACACCTTC
v_gene: TRBV27; abundance: NA; d_gene: TRBD1; j_gene: TRBJ2-6; CDR3aa: CASRTRRDRDVSGANVLTF; CDR3nt: TGTGCCAGCAGAACCCGCCGGGACAGGGATGTCTCTGGGGCCAACGTCCTGACTTTC
v_gene: TRBV28; abundance: NA; d_gene: TRBD1; j_gene: TRBJ1-1; CDR3aa: CASSPRTGLDGTEAFF; CDR3nt: TGTGCCAGCAGTCCCCGGACAGGGTTGGATGGCACTGAAGCTTTCTTT
v_gene: TRBV28; abundance: NA; d_gene: NA; j_gene: TRBJ2-5; CDR3aa: CASTVGAETQYF; CDR3nt: TGTGCCAGCACGGTGGGGGCTGAGACCCAGTACTTC
v_gene: TRBV15; abundance: NA; d_gene: TRBD1; j_gene: TRBJ1-2; CDR3aa: CATSRDRQGADGYTF; CDR3nt: TGTGCCACCAGCAGAGATCGACAGGGGGCCGATGGCTACACCTTC
v_gene: TRBV4-1; abundance: NA; d_gene: NA; j_gene: TRBJ2-1; CDR3aa: CAPSQLSTGSGYNEQFF; CDR3nt: TGCGCCCCCAGCCAACTCTCGACGGGCAGCGGCTACAATGAGCAGTTCTTC
v_gene: TRBV29-1; abundance: NA; d_gene: NA; j_gene: TRBJ1-1; CDR3aa: CSAAARYGGPAEAFF; CDR3nt: TGCAGCGCCGCCGCTCGGTACGGGGGTCCTGCTGAAGCTTTCTTT
v_gene: TRBV7-3; abundance: NA; d_gene: TRBD2; j_gene: TRBJ2-3; CDR3aa: CASSPIGGGSPDTQYF; CDR3nt: TGTGCCAGCAGCCCCATTGGGGGGGGGAGTCCGGATACGCAGTATTTT
v_gene: TRBV11-3; abundance: NA; d_gene: NA; j_gene: TRBJ2-5; CDR3aa: CASSVTGETQYF; CDR3nt: TGTGCCAGCAGCGTAACAGGGGAGACCCAGTACTTC
v_gene: TRBV4-2; abundance: NA; d_gene: NA; j_gene: TRBJ1-4; CDR3aa: CASSQEYAGADEKLFF; CDR3nt: TGTGCCAGCAGCCAAGAATATGCGGGGGCAGATGAAAAACTGTTTTTT
v_gene: TRBV29-1; abundance: NA; d_gene: TRBD1; j_gene: TRBJ2-5; CDR3aa: CSVGQGVYQETQYF; CDR3nt: TGCAGCGTAGGACAGGGGGTGTACCAAGAGACCCAGTACTTC
v_gene: TRBV18; abundance: NA; d_gene: TRBD1; j_gene: TRBJ2-1; CDR3aa: CASSIGKYRDRANEQFF; CDR3nt: TGTGCCAGCTCAATCGGAAAATACCGGGACAGGGCGAATGAGCAGTTCTTC
v_gene: TRBV14; abundance: NA; d_gene: NA; j_gene: TRBJ2-7; CDR3aa: CASSFSRRRNEQYF; CDR3nt: TGTGCCAGCAGCTTCAGCAGGCGAAGGAACGAGCAGTACTTC
v_gene: TRBV2; abundance: NA; d_gene: NA; j_gene: TRBJ2-3; CDR3aa: CASHVGGGGTDTQYF; CDR3nt: TGTGCCAGCCACGTAGGGGGCGGGGGCACAGATACGCAGTATTTT
v_gene: TRBV2; abundance: NA; d_gene: TRBD1; j_gene: TRBJ2-7; CDR3aa: CASWSEQGQSSYEQYF; CDR3nt: TGTGCCAGCTGGTCGGAACAGGGGCAGAGCTCCTACGAGCAGTACTTC
v_gene: TRBV7-8; abundance: NA; d_gene: TRBD2; j_gene: TRBJ2-3; CDR3aa: CASSLESGGSTDTQYF; CDR3nt: TGTGCCAGCAGCTTAGAGAGCGGGGGTTCCACAGATACGCAGTATTTT
v_gene: TRBV2; abundance: NA; d_gene: NA; j_gene: TRBJ1-1; CDR3aa: CASTRLNTEAFF; CDR3nt: TGTGCCAGCACTAGGCTAAACACTGAAGCTTTCTTT
v_gene: TRBV5-1; abundance: NA; d_gene: NA; j_gene: TRBJ1-1; CDR3aa: CASSLGGGHTEAFF; CDR3nt: TGCGCCAGCAGCTTGGGCGGGGGCCACACTGAAGCTTTCTTT
v_gene: TRBV10-3; abundance: NA; d_gene: TRBD1; j_gene: TRBJ1-1; CDR3aa: CAIRLTGVDTEAFF; CDR3nt: TGTGCCATCAGACTAACAGGGGTGGACACTGAAGCTTTCTTT
v_gene: TRBV7-9; abundance: NA; d_gene: NA; j_gene: TRBJ1-1; CDR3aa: CASSLTLPGNTEAFF; CDR3nt: TGTGCCAGCAGCTTAACTCTCCCGGGAAACACTGAAGCTTTCTTT
v_gene: TRBV20-1; abundance: NA; d_gene: NA; j_gene: TRBJ1-1; CDR3aa: CSASRGMGFTEAFF; CDR3nt: TGCAGTGCTAGTAGGGGGATGGGGTTCACTGAAGCTTTCTTT
v_gene: TRBV6-1; abundance: NA; d_gene: NA; j_gene: TRBJ1-1; CDR3aa: CASSPGTQAFF; CDR3nt: TGTGCCAGCAGTCCGGGTACCCAGGCTTTCTTT
v_gene: TRBV30; abundance: once; d_gene: NA; j_gene: TRBJ1-3; CDR3aa: CAWSKTSWTHSGNTIYF; CDR3nt: TGTGCCTGGAGTAAGACCTCTTGGACTCACTCTGGAAACACCATATATTTT
v_gene: TRBV27; abundance: NA; d_gene: TRBD1; j_gene: TRBJ2-3; CDR3aa: CASTTGAATQYF; CDR3nt: TGTGCCAGCACGACAGGGGCCGCTACGCAGTATTTT
v_gene: TRBV27; abundance: NA; d_gene: NA; j_gene: TRBJ1-2; CDR3aa: CASSAGYGYTF; CDR3nt: TGTGCCAGCAGCGCGGGTTATGGCTACACCTTC
v_gene: TRBV28; abundance: NA; d_gene: NA; j_gene: TRBJ1-4; CDR3aa: CASSLVYEPYEKLFF; CDR3nt: TGTGCCAGCAGTTTGGTATACGAACCCTACGAAAAACTGTTTTTT
v_gene: TRBV2; abundance: NA; d_gene: TRBD1; j_gene: TRBJ1-5; CDR3aa: CASIRDSHSNQPQHF; CDR3nt: TGTGCCAGCATTAGGGACAGCCATAGCAATCAGCCCCAGCATTTT
v_gene: TRBV19; abundance: NA; d_gene: TRBD1; j_gene: TRBJ2-7; CDR3aa: CASKEIDRASYEQYF; CDR3nt: TGTGCCAGTAAGGAAATAGACAGGGCCTCCTACGAGCAGTACTTC